Detailed here is one T cell receptor (beta chain). No antigen is known for it. The investigators amplified TCR beta CDR3 regions from RNA transcripts. HTBI primers were employed in a first-round RT-PCR of the TCR CDR3. Each CDR3 protein gets one entry after TCRdb re-called the multiplex PCR reads with MiXCR. The repertoire has approximately 700,000 distinct CDR3 sequences, over 40% of them found once; the top ten carry under 8%. This CDR3 comprises 14 residues. Per germline, CDR1 SGDLS and CDR2 YYNGEE. V was cut by 2 bases and J by 8 bases, with 11 bases left in between. Uncontrolled infection, other autoimmune disease, pregnancy or lactation barred patients from enrollment. Thyroid ultrasound and orbital computed tomography, with clinical symptoms and serum thyroxine and TRAb, informed diagnoses. The record originates from a study of T cells in Graves' hyperthyroidism and ophthalmopathy. Study results and limitations: A model built on 13 V-J features separated ophthalmopathy from stable hyperthyroidism. Among clonotypes expanded in thyroid above 0.001, most were also found in blood.

The TCR was taken from an adult man with Graves' disease, either hyperthyroidism or ophthalmopathy (not recorded which). J is TRBJ1-6 and V is TRBV9; no clear D gene. Sequences were obtained from peripheral blood or thyroid tissue (not recorded which). The CDR3 is CASSVDGEDSPLHF. The DNA of the CDR3 is TGTGCCAGCAGCGTCGACGGAGAGGATTCACCCCTCCACTTT.